This T cell receptor (beta chain) was identified in a study of Graves' ophthalmopathy and Graves' hyperthyroidism. Per the germline V gene, CDR1 is SGHVS and CDR2 is FNYEAQ. With V trimmed by 6 bases and J by 7 bases, 9 bases remained unmatched. This CDR3 has 15 amino acids. This clonotype was detected ten times or more. The antigen remains unidentified. For repertoire sequencing, the TCR beta CDR3 regions were amplified from RNA transcripts. Investigators did first-round RT-PCR with HTBI primers, then second-round multiplex PCR. Via MiXCR, TCRdb re-called the multiplex PCR reads, giving one row per CDR3 protein. The sample carries about 220,000 distinct CDR3 sequences, roughly a fifth recorded once. Moderate-to-severe activity, CAS ≥3, NOSPECS ≥4 and duration under 3 months were recorded for donors with ophthalmopathy. Uncontrolled infections, pregnancy, lactation or other autoimmune diseases led to patient exclusion. Clinical symptoms, serum thyroxine, TRAb, thyroid ultrasound and orbital computed tomography formed the basis of diagnosis.

Overall study results and limits: Most expanded thyroid clonotypes above 0.001 frequency also appeared in blood.

The chain combines TRBV7-6 with TRBJ1-5; 10 bases are a match to TRBD1. Sequences were obtained from peripheral blood. The source is a woman aged 45-60 years with Graves' ophthalmopathy. CDR3 nucleotide sequence: TGTGCCAGCAGTTTCGGGACAGGGGCAGGCCAGCCCCAGCATTTT. It translates to CASSFGTGAGQPQHF.